This T cell receptor beta chain was obtained from a study of cytomegalovirus exposure and HLA in healthy donors. The ends were cut back, 6 bases at V and 4 bases at J, with 19 bases in the middle. This CDR3 is 16 amino acids long. The germline V gene has CDR1 WNHNN and CDR2 SYGVQD (reference sequence). This clone has a single count. Method: immunoSEQ multiplex PCR; TCRdb's copy keeps in-frame clones and lacks some. The table lists about 360,000 clones, just over 85% of them singletons. This clonotype was sampled from a young woman in good health and CMV-seronegative. This rearrangement joins TRBV10-1 to TRBJ1-3; no clear D gene. Sequencing was carried out using PBMCs. The CDR3 here is CASRLNSSGEGNTIYF. In DNA form, the CDR3 reads TGCGCCAGCAGGCTAAATTCGAGTGGGGAGGGAAACACCATATATTTT.